This T cell receptor beta chain was found in a study of identical twins. A universal primer binding site was introduced by template switching. The final cDNA contained unique molecular identifiers. One entry per CDR3 protein, called by TCRdb with MiXCR from the 5' RACE reads. Among hundreds of thousands of distinct CDR3 sequences, 9% to 15% were seen once, and the ten largest hold roughly 1.5%. Whole-study results and caveats: The more abundant beta clonotypes in cord blood had fewer insertions, and memory repertoires did not show this.

Worth noting for this clonotype: What it binds is unknown.

These data also featured in a second study, about yellow fever vaccine responses in identical twins. From that second work: Twins reportedly appeared to share part of their vaccine T cell response while keeping part individual.

The receptor's source is a woman in her late teens or twenties in good health. Source material: PBMCs.

The CDR3 coding sequence is TGCGCCAGCAGCAAAACTAGCGGGGGGGCCAGCTACAATGAGCAGTTCTTC. Residues: CASSKTSGGASYNEQFF. The V and J genes are TRBV5-1 and TRBJ2-1, with TRBD2 identical over 13 bases. The CDR3 is made up of 17 amino acids. V dropped 4 bases and J dropped 3; count of bases not matched to a gene: 7. Germline values: CDR1 SGHRS, CDR2 YFSETQ.